One and the same sample provided the 23 T cell receptor beta chains below, sequenced in a study of blood T cell repertoires in COVID-19. Sequencing was performed with immunoSEQ multiplex PCR; in TCRdb, only in-frame clones are kept and a portion is missing. The table lists around 200,000 clones, 80% to 90% of them singletons. Specimen: peripheral blood. The receptors shown here come from a man younger than 45 with acute or convalescent COVID-19.

The V gene is TRBV28, the J gene TRBJ2-3; the D gene is possibly TRBD1 (6 bases). The V and J ends lost 3 bases and 0 bases respectively, with 10 bases between them. This CDR3 has 15 residues. Germline values: CDR1 MDHEN, CDR2 SYDVKM. CDR3 in DNA: TGTGCCAGCAGTTTCAGGGGACACAGCACAGATACGCAGTATTTT. It encodes CASSFRGHSTDTQYF.

The genes are TRBV11-2 and TRBJ2-7; 8 bases match TRBD1. Germline V gene data show CDR1 as SGHAT and CDR2 as FQNNGV. CDR3 size: 15 residues. J lost 7 bases, V lost 6 bases, and 14 bases had no gene match. This CDR3 is CASRPPRGQSREQYF. The CDR3 DNA reads as TGTGCCAGCAGGCCCCCCAGGGGGCAGTCGAGGGAGCAGTACTTC.

V and J are TRBV19 and TRBJ2-3, with 16 bases lining up with TRBD2. CDR1 and CDR2 from the germline V gene are LNHDA and SQIVND (reference sequence). Trimming at V came to 5 bases and at J to 0 bases, leaving 8 bases not matched to a gene. The CDR3 is made up of 19 amino acids. CDR3 protein: CASSGQGLAGGLSTDTQYF. The CDR3 nucleotides are TGTGCCAGTAGTGGCCAGGGACTAGCGGGAGGGTTAAGCACAGATACGCAGTATTTT.

This clone has just one count. The genes are TRBV3-1 (or the pseudogene TRBV3-2) and TRBJ1-6; D remains ambiguous. The CDR3 contains 14 residues. Trimming took off 1 base at V and 10 bases at J, with 11 bases between the two ends. Germline V gene lookup returns CDR1 LGHDT and CDR2 YNNKEL (reference sequence). The CDR3 bases are TGTGCCAGCAGCCAAGTTATCCGGGAATCACCCCTCCACTTT. It yields the protein CASSQVIRESPLHF.

Note on this clone: A read error may produce the germline difference seen at one junction end. The J gene is TRBJ2-7, the V gene TRBV28, with TRBD1 identical over 7 bases. CDR1 and CDR2 (germline): MDHEN, SYDVKM. This CDR3 contains 11 residues. CDR3: CASRPRQGSNF. The CDR3, as DNA: TGTGCCAGCAGACCGAGACAGGGATCGAACTTC.

The chain carries TRBV6-6 and TRBJ1-5, with D uncertain. V lost 5 bases to trimming and J lost 0 bases, with 14 bases between them. Looked up from germline, CDR1 is MNHNY and CDR2 is SVGAGI (reference sequence). The CDR3 length is 16 residues. CDR3 coding DNA: TGTGCCAGCAGTCCCGTGACATCTAATAGCAATCAGCCCCAGCATTTT. As protein: CASSPVTSNSNQPQHF.

The rearrangement uses TRBV29-1 and TRBJ1-2; D possibly corresponds to TRBD1 (6 bases). Trimming pared 7 bases from V and 8 bases from J, leaving 14 bases between. From germline, CDR1 is SQVTM and CDR2 ANQGSEA. This CDR3 is 11 amino acids long. The CDR3 region is CSGTGLQGYTF. CDR3 in DNA: TGCAGCGGTACAGGGCTTCAAGGCTACACCTTC. The full variable domain, rest sourced from reference TRBV29-1 and TRBJ1-2, is SAVISQKPSRDICQRGTSLTIQCQVDSQVTMMFWYRQQPGQSLTLIATANQGSEATYESGFVIDKFPISRPNLTFSTLTVSNMSPEDSSIYLCSGTGLQGYTFGSGTRLTVV.

The rearrangement joins TRBV2 to TRBJ2-7; 8 bases map to TRBD1. V was clipped by 6 bases and J by 5 bases; unmatched bases: 6. Germline V gives CDR1 SNHLY, CDR2 FYNNEI. This CDR3 is built from 13 residues. This CDR3 is CASRRTGIDEQYF. CDR3 sequence (DNA): TGTGCCAGCAGAAGGACAGGGATCGACGAGCAGTACTTC.

V gene TRBV23-1 combines with J gene TRBJ1-2; D remains ambiguous. TRBV23-1 is assigned to the ORF class and has an uncertain function. The CDR3 spans 14 residues. V was shortened by 3 bases and J by 1 base, with 9 bases between the two germline ends. In DNA, the CDR3 is TGCGCCAGCAGTCATTCGAAACTTAACTATGGCTACACCTTC. This encodes CASSHSKLNYGYTF.

The CDR3 protein is CAIDGRGNGQPQHF. The CDR3 coding sequence is TGTGCCATAGACGGCAGGGGTAACGGTCAGCCCCAGCATTTT. The J gene is TRBJ1-5, the V gene TRBV7-2; D perhaps matches TRBD1 (6 bases). V gave up 10 bases and J gave up 6 bases, with 19 bases separating them. Germline V gives CDR1 SGHTA, CDR2 FQGNSA. The CDR3 totals 14 residues.

The rearrangement links TRBV19 to TRBJ2-2; tentative D call: TRBD1 (6 bases). The V gene lost 1 base and the J gene lost 3 bases, with 12 bases spanning the gap. The germline V gene has CDR1 LNHDA and CDR2 SQIVND (reference sequence). The CDR3 runs to 16 residues. The CDR3 DNA follows: TGTGCCAGTAGTATAGTATCGGCAGGGGACACCGGGGAGCTGTTTTTT. Its protein is CASSIVSAGDTGELFF.

V usage is TRBV19 and J usage is TRBJ2-1, with 9 bases identical to TRBD1. V dropped 1 base and J dropped 0; count of bases not matched to a gene: 7. Germline V gene lookup returns CDR1 LNHDA and CDR2 SQIVND (reference sequence). The CDR3 runs to 18 residues. The CDR3, as DNA: TGTGCCAGTAGTATAGGCCTGCCGGGACAGGGCTCCTACAATGAGCAGTTCTTC. It codes for CASSIGLPGQGSYNEQFF.

The chain combines TRBV28 with TRBJ1-4; D is ambiguous. The CDR3 is 15 amino acids. Germline values: CDR1 MDHEN, CDR2 SYDVKM. The V end was cut by 4 bases, the J end by 4 bases, with 13 bases between. The CDR3 DNA follows: TGTGCCAGCAGTTCGGTGGGCGCGGGTAATGAAAAACTGTTTTTT. This gives the protein CASSSVGAGNEKLFF.

The gene calls are TRBV6-6 and TRBJ1-3; TRBD1 agrees at 7 bases. The junction had 4 bases not matched to a gene; V was cut back by 6 bases and J by 2 bases. CDR3 size: 14 residues. The germline gives CDR1 MNHNY, CDR2 SVGAGI (reference sequence). The DNA of the CDR3 is TGTGCCAGCAGCCCGACAGGGACTGGAAACACCATATATTTT. Its protein is CASSPTGTGNTIYF.

The genes are TRBV7-9 and TRBJ2-3; D possibly corresponds to TRBD1 (6 bases). CDR1 is SEHNR and CDR2 is FQNEAQ in the germline V gene (reference sequence). The CDR3 consists of 14 residues. Trimming pared 3 bases from V and 5 bases from J, leaving 12 bases between. CDR3 sequence reads: CASSLAGVGDTQYF. DNA of the CDR3: TGTGCCAGCAGCTTGGCAGGGGTAGGAGATACGCAGTATTTT.

CDR3 loop: CASSYRVGSYEQYF. For the CDR3, the DNA is TGTGCCAGTAGTTACAGGGTGGGATCCTACGAGCAGTACTTC. The chain recombines TRBV19 with TRBJ2-7; a weak D match, TRBD1 (6 bases). The germline gives CDR1 LNHDA, CDR2 SQIVND (reference sequence). CDR3 length: 14 amino acids. Deletions cut 5 bases from V and 1 base from J, with 12 bases between.

Only one count was recorded for this clone. The chain has TRBV18 and TRBJ2-5, with 7 nucleotides matching TRBD2. V shed 0 bases, J shed 1 base, and the junction held 5 bases outside the gene matches. CDR1 is KGHSH, CDR2 LQKENI, per germline. The CDR3 covers 16 residues. The CDR3 region has the DNA TGTGCCAGCTCACCACCGTCCCGGGGGGTCCAAGAGACCCAGTACTTC. It specifies CASSPPSRGVQETQYF.

The chain links TRBV30 to TRBJ2-5, with a possible D match to TRBD1 (5 bases). The CDR3 totals 13 residues. Germline CDR1 GTSNPN, CDR2 SVGIG (reference sequence). V was clipped by 3 bases and J by 4 bases, with 12 bases between them. The CDR3, as DNA: TGTGCCTGGAGCGGCGGAACAGGAGAGACCCAGTACTTC. Protein sequence: CAWSGGTGETQYF.

The V gene is TRBV27, the J gene TRBJ1-5; a possible D gene is TRBD1 (6 bases). This CDR3 is 15 amino acids long. Germline CDR1 MNHEY, CDR2 SMNVEV (reference sequence). Trimming pared 4 bases from V and 4 bases from J, leaving 14 bases between. Here the CDR3 DNA reads TGTGCCAGCAGTTCTAAACAGGGTAAGAATCAGCCCCAGCATTTT. Protein product: CASSSKQGKNQPQHF.

The rearrangement links TRBV3-1 (or the pseudogene TRBV3-2) to TRBJ2-1, with unresolved D. The CDR3 covers 11 residues. Trimming cost V 5 bases and J 7 bases, with 6 bases left between them. Germline CDR1 and CDR2: LGHDT and YNNKEL (reference sequence). The CDR3 spells CASSGLNEQFF. CDR3 nucleotides: TGTGCCAGCAGCGGGCTAAATGAGCAGTTCTTC.

The chain joins TRBV6-6 to TRBJ1-5; D not resolved. Trimming pared 0 bases from V and 5 bases from J, leaving 14 bases between. The germline CDR1 and CDR2 sequences are MNHNY and SVGAGI (reference sequence). The length of the CDR3 is 16 residues. The CDR3 DNA reads as TGTGCCAGCAGTTACTCAGTCAACTGGGCAGATCAGCCCCAGCATTTT. This gives the protein CASSYSVNWADQPQHF.

The chain is built from TRBV6-1 and TRBJ1-1; D gene uncertain. The V and J ends lost 1 base and 5 bases respectively, with 11 bases between them. CDR3 length: 14 residues. CDR1 is MNHNS, CDR2 SASEGT, per germline. CDR3 region: CASSEGGGWTEAFF. In DNA form, the CDR3 reads TGTGCCAGCAGTGAAGGGGGAGGGTGGACTGAAGCTTTCTTT.

The chain recombines TRBV5-6 with TRBJ1-2, with TRBD1 identical over 7 bases. J gave up 8 bases and V 1 base, and 5 bases lay outside the gene matches. Germline V lookup: CDR1 SGHDT, CDR2 YYEEEE. The CDR3 is 13 amino acids. This CDR3 reads CASSLYRGHGYTF. The CDR3 DNA follows: TGTGCCAGCAGCTTGTACAGGGGTCACGGCTACACCTTC.